Shown below are 26 T cell receptor beta chains from a single sample sequenced in a study of CD8 T cells in acute hepatitis C reinfection. Measured with immunoSEQ multiplex PCR; TCRdb has only the in-frame clones, and not every one. The sample holds approximately 40,000 clones; roughly 88% are singletons and the top ten take 11%. The time point is: naive CD8 control sorted from an acute-time-point sample. Sequencing was done on a sample of naive CD8+ T cells from PBMCs. The source is a woman under 30 who spontaneously cleared hepatitis C infection.

This chain uses TRBV27 with TRBJ1-1; tentative D call: TRBD1 (5 bases). The V end was cut by 4 bases, the J end by 3 bases, with 6 bases between. This CDR3 spans 12 amino acids. CDR1 and CDR2 (germline): MNHEY, SMNVEV (reference sequence). CDR3 residues: CASSSGDTEAFF. Here the CDR3 DNA reads TGTGCCAGCAGTTCGGGGGACACTGAAGCTTTCTTT.

This rearrangement joins TRBV30 to TRBJ2-1; D unresolved. The germline V gene encodes CDR1 GTSNPN and CDR2 SVGIG (reference sequence). This CDR3 has 14 amino acids. The V end lost 2 bases, the J end lost 9 bases, and 17 bases lay between the germline ends. DNA of the CDR3: TGTGCCTGGAGTTCGAGTCTTCCCTCCGCTGAGCAGTTCTTC. It translates to CAWSSSLPSAEQFF.

This chain links TRBV5-6 with TRBJ1-1; D possibly corresponds to TRBD1 (5 bases). This CDR3 region has 14 residues. The V gene's germline CDR1 is SGHDT and CDR2 YYEEEE. V lost 4 bases and J 4 bases, leaving 14 bases between the germline ends. CDR3: CASSGQGFGTEAFF. In DNA, the CDR3 is TGTGCCAGCAGCGGTCAGGGTTTTGGCACTGAAGCTTTCTTT.

The V and J genes are TRBV7-2 and TRBJ2-3, with a tentative D call TRBD2 (6 bases). From germline, CDR1 is SGHTA and CDR2 FQGNSA. The CDR3 has 13 residues. V was shortened by 5 bases and J by 5 bases, with 11 bases between the two germline ends. As DNA, the CDR3 is TGTGCCAGCAGCCCCCGGGGGTTAGATACGCAGTATTTT. The encoded protein is CASSPRGLDTQYF.

The chain combines TRBV27 with TRBJ2-1, with 8 bases that match TRBD2. Trimming took 8 bases from V and 6 from J; bases not matched to a gene: 15. CDR3 length equals 16 residues. Germline values: CDR1 MNHEY, CDR2 SMNVEV (reference sequence). The DNA of the CDR3 is TGTGCCAGCCGCAAAAAGGGACTAGGAGGGGTCAATGAGCAGTTCTTC. Translating it yields CASRKKGLGGVNEQFF.

The rearrangement uses TRBV7-2 and TRBJ1-3; D is uncertain. V shed 3 bases and J shed 0 bases, with 15 bases lying between them. The CDR3 runs 17 residues. CDR1 and CDR2 (germline): SGHTA, FQGNSA. The DNA of the CDR3 is TGTGCCAGCAGCTTCCTACCCAATTTAAGCTCTGGAAACACCATATATTTT. Translation: CASSFLPNLSSGNTIYF.

The CDR3 reads CASSLIQNEQFF. The CDR3 DNA reads TGTGCCAGCAGCTTGATCCAAAATGAGCAGTTCTTC. The chain joins TRBV7-9 to TRBJ2-1; unclear D gene. Germline V gives CDR1 SEHNR, CDR2 FQNEAQ (reference sequence). V dropped 3 bases and J dropped 7 bases, with 7 bases sitting between them. The CDR3 sequence is 12 residues long.

This clone came up once. CDR3 amino acids: CASSAGTDYEQYF. The CDR3 bases are TGTGCCAGCAGCGCGGGGACAGACTACGAGCAGTACTTC. The chain has TRBV9 and TRBJ2-7; 7 bases agree with TRBD1. The V gene end was trimmed by 3 bases and the J gene end by 3 bases; junction bases not matched to a gene: 3. The CDR3 runs 13 residues. Per germline, CDR1 SGDLS and CDR2 YYNGEE.

This clone was seen just once. V is TRBV5-1 and J is TRBJ1-2, with a weak D call TRBD1 (6 bases). Germline CDR1 reads SGHRS; CDR2 reads YFSETQ. V was cut by 4 bases and J by 4 bases, with 17 bases left in between. CDR3 length equals 15 residues. CDR3 in DNA: TGCGCCAGCAGCCCCGCTTGGGGGCAGGCCTATGGCTACACCTTC. Its protein product is CASSPAWGQAYGYTF.

The chain employs TRBV13 and TRBJ2-2; TRBD2 matches at 12 bases. CDR1 and CDR2 (germline): PRHDT, FYEKMQ (reference sequence). After removal of 5 bases from V and 7 bases from J, the junction contained 14 bases not matched to a gene. CDR3 size: 18 residues. The CDR3: CASSALLAGGPNLGELFF. DNA for the CDR3: TGTGCCAGCAGCGCTCTTCTAGCGGGAGGGCCCAATCTCGGGGAGCTGTTTTTT.

V and J are TRBV6-5 and TRBJ2-7; D assignment may be TRBD1 or TRBD2 (5 bases each). CDR1 and CDR2 (germline): MNHEY, SVGAGI. Trimming pared 7 bases from V and 3 bases from J, leaving 19 bases between. CDR3 length: 15 amino acids. This CDR3 reads CASTNRDLNGYEQYF. CDR3 coding DNA: TGTGCCAGCACCAACCGGGACCTAAACGGCTACGAGCAGTACTTC.

V and J are TRBV7-8 and TRBJ2-1; TRBD2 agrees at 7 bases. The CDR3 has 17 amino acids. Per germline, CDR1 SGHVS and CDR2 FQNEAQ. Losses at the gene ends were 4 bases for V and 0 bases for J; bases not matched to a gene: 9. This chain's CDR3 is CASSSLAGDFSYNEQFF. The CDR3 nucleotides are TGTGCCAGCAGCTCCTTAGCGGGCGATTTCTCCTACAATGAGCAGTTCTTC.

The chain's CDR3 is CASSFPSGEKLFF. CDR3 in DNA: TGTGCCAGCAGTTTCCCCTCGGGAGAAAAACTGTTTTTT. This chain connects TRBV27 to TRBJ1-4; D is unclear. This CDR3 region has 13 residues. Between the trimmed V and J ends, which lost 3 bases and 8 bases, there was a span of 10 bases. Germline CDR1 and CDR2: MNHEY and SMNVEV (reference sequence).

This clone was counted between two and nine times. The V call is TRBV19, the J call TRBJ1-1; perhaps TRBD1 as D (5 bases). The CDR3 length is 16 residues. Germline V gene lookup returns CDR1 LNHDA and CDR2 SQIVND (reference sequence). V lost 7 bases to trimming and J lost 3 bases, with 21 bases between them. CDR3 region: CASKLIGLEGDTEAFF. CDR3 coding DNA: TGTGCCAGTAAGCTGATCGGGCTCGAAGGGGACACTGAAGCTTTCTTT.

A word on this clone: Other DNA sequences in this sample translate to the same CDR3. The chain employs TRBV5-6 and TRBJ2-7; TRBD2 agrees at 7 bases. The germline V gene has CDR1 SGHDT and CDR2 YYEEEE. The CDR3 totals 15 residues. Trimming at V came to 7 bases and at J to 3 bases, leaving 13 bases not matched to a gene. The CDR3 protein is CASLLGGRGVYEQYF. The DNA for the CDR3 is TGTGCCAGCCTCCTCGGGGGTCGGGGGGTCTACGAGCAGTACTTC.

The V gene is TRBV11-2, the J gene TRBJ2-7; 9 positions agree with TRBD2. The CDR3 is made up of 17 amino acids. V shed 2 bases, J shed 3 bases, and the junction held 11 bases outside the gene matches. Germline V gene sequence: CDR1 SGHAT, CDR2 FQNNGV. CDR3 nucleotides: TGTGCCAGCAGCTTACAAATCCCGGGACTAGCACTCTACGAGCAGTACTTC. This sequence encodes CASSLQIPGLALYEQYF.

This chain links TRBV27 with TRBJ2-7; D possibly corresponds to TRBD1 (6 bases). The germline CDR1 and CDR2 sequences are MNHEY and SMNVEV (reference sequence). The ends were cut back, 0 bases at V and 2 bases at J, with 11 bases in the middle. This CDR3 has 15 amino acids. In DNA form, the CDR3 reads TGTGCCAGCAGTTTATCTCTCCAGGGGCCCTACGAGCAGTACTTC. It specifies CASSLSLQGPYEQYF.

A few counts support this clone. The chain joins TRBV4-2 to TRBJ2-5; no firm D call. CDR3 size: 15 residues. Germline V gene sequence: CDR1 LGHNA, CDR2 YNFKEQ. V was clipped by 1 base and J by 1 base, with 10 bases between them. The DNA of the CDR3 is TGTGCCAGCAGCCAAGTTGCACCGAGCCAAGAGACCCAGTACTTC. This translates into CASSQVAPSQETQYF.

The sample holds one count of this clone. The chain has TRBV9 and TRBJ2-1; D gene uncertain. The CDR3 covers 14 residues. The V end was cut by 4 bases, the J end by 1 base, with 9 bases between. Germline V lookup: CDR1 SGDLS, CDR2 YYNGEE. The chain's CDR3 is CASSPRKSYNEQFF. CDR3 nucleotides: TGTGCCAGCAGCCCCAGGAAGTCCTACAATGAGCAGTTCTTC.

The CDR3 coding sequence is TGTGCCAGCAGTTTACCGGGATCTGGAAACACCATATATTTT. This gives the protein CASSLPGSGNTIYF. The V call is TRBV28, the J call TRBJ1-3; D ambiguous. Germline loops: CDR1 MDHEN, CDR2 SYDVKM. Trimming cost V 2 bases and J 1 base, with 6 bases left between them. The CDR3 is 14 residues long.

In its sample, this clone was seen once. V is TRBV7-9 and J is TRBJ2-1; a weak D match, TRBD2 (5 bases). The germline gives CDR1 SEHNR, CDR2 FQNEAQ (reference sequence). The CDR3 length is 12 residues. Trimming took off 6 bases at V and 10 bases at J, with 13 bases between the two ends. DNA of the CDR3: TGTGCCAGCAGTCCTGTGAGCGGCGAGCAGTTCTTC. This translates into CASSPVSGEQFF.

The V gene is TRBV2, the J gene TRBJ2-1, with D perhaps matching TRBD2 (5 bases). Trimming pared 8 bases from V and 2 bases from J, leaving 16 bases between. This CDR3 contains 15 residues. Germline CDR1 is SNHLY and CDR2 is FYNNEI. CDR3 nucleotide sequence: TGTGCCAGCCCACTTTCTTCGGGAACCTACAATGAGCAGTTCTTC. Its protein is CASPLSSGTYNEQFF.

This clone was observed a handful of times. This chain links TRBV27 with TRBJ2-7; 11 bases are shared with TRBD2. The CDR3 is made up of 14 amino acids. Trimming removed 3 bases from V and 5 bases from J; junction bases left unmatched: 3. CDR1 is MNHEY and CDR2 is SMNVEV in the germline V gene (reference sequence). The CDR3 DNA follows: TGTGCCAGCAGTTTTGGGACTAGCGGAGACGAGCAGTACTTC. Protein product: CASSFGTSGDEQYF.

This chain connects TRBV29-1 to TRBJ2-3, with a weak D call TRBD2 (5 bases). Germline V gene lookup returns CDR1 SQVTM and CDR2 ANQGSEA. The CDR3 covers 16 residues. Trimming removed 2 bases from V and 4 bases from J, with 19 bases in between. The CDR3: CSVEKGSGHPPDTQYF. For the CDR3, the DNA is TGCAGCGTTGAAAAGGGAAGCGGTCATCCCCCAGATACGCAGTATTTT.

For the CDR3, the DNA is TGCAGCGTTCCGACCCCGGCTAACACTGAAGCTTTCTTT. This sequence encodes CSVPTPANTEAFF. J is TRBJ1-1 and V is TRBV29-1; D not resolved. This CDR3 spans 13 amino acids. The germline V gene has CDR1 SQVTM and CDR2 ANQGSEA. Trimming pared 5 bases from V and 2 bases from J, leaving 12 bases between.

The J gene is TRBJ1-2, the V gene TRBV5-6; TRBD1 matches 10 bases. V was pared by 3 bases and J by 5 bases, with 13 bases of the junction left unmatched. The CDR3 consists of 17 residues. The germline CDR1 and CDR2 sequences are SGHDT and YYEEEE. CDR3 in amino acids: CASSSDTGTGAQYGYTF. The CDR3 DNA sequence: TGTGCCAGCAGCTCAGATACCGGGACAGGGGCTCAGTATGGCTACACCTTC. The full variable domain, in which reference TRBV5-6 and TRBJ1-2 provide the parts outside the CDR3, is DAGVTQSPTHLIKTRGQQVTLRCSPKSGHDTVSWYQQALGQGPQFIFQYYEEEERQRGNFPDRFSGHQFPNYSSELNVNALLLGDSALYLCASSSDTGTGAQYGYTFGSGTRLTVV.